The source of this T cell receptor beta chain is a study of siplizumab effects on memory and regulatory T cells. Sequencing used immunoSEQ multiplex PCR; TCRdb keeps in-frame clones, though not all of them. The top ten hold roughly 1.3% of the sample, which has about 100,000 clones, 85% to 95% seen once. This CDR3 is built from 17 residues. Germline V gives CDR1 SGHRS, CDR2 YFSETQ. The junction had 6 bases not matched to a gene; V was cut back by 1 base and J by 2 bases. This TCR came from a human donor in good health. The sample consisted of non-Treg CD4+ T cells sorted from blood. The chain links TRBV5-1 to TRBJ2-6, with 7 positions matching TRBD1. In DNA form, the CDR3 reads TGCGCCAGCAGCTTGAACAGGGGCGGCGCTGGGGCCAACGTCCTGACTTTC. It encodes CASSLNRGGAGANVLTF. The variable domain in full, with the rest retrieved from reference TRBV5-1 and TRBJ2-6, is KAGVTQTPRYLIKTRGQQVTLSCSPISGHRSVSWYQQTPGQGLQFLFEYFSETQRNKGNFPGRFSGRQFSNSRSEMNVSTLELGDSALYLCASSLNRGGAGANVLTFGAGSRLTVL.